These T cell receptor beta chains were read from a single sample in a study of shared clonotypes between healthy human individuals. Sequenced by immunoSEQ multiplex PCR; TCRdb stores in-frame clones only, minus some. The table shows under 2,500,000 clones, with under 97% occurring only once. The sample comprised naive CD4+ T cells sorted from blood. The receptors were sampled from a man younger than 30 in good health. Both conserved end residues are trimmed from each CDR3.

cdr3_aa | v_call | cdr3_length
ASSYRDRGLGETQY | TRBV2 | 14
ASSYSGASNEKLF | TRBV6-5 | 13
ASSEGSRGASDSYEQY | TRBV6-1 | 16
ASSLDPGTNTGELF | TRBV5-1 | 14
ASSLGQPYYGYT | TRBV5-6 | 12
ASKGIAGGGETQY | TRBV2 | 13
ASSYLADSATPEF | TRBV6-5 | 13
ASSSGSISGNTIY | TRBV11-2 | 13
ASSEAGTGTNYGYT | TRBV6-1 | 14
ASSSGTSGRPGNHEQY | TRBV5-1 | 16
AWRDTQGLIAHNEQF | TRBV30 | 15
ASRAGKNYGYT | TRBV6-5 | 11
ASSSVRPVTDTQY | TRBV7-8 | 13
ASSVGKIADTQY | TRBV7-8 | 12
AQDRDTDTQY | TRBV30 | 10
ASSHSSGGTDTQY | TRBV6-4 | 13
ASSSLGTYEQY | TRBV7-9 | 11
ATSRAQDTQY | TRBV15 | 10
ASSYSNSLQETQY | TRBV6-5 | 13
AWTGQEKLEAF | TRBV30 | 11
ASSRGTLSTDTQY | TRBV7-2 | 13
ASSSRLAAFKEQY | TRBV28 | 13